The 21 T cell receptor beta chains reported below all come from one sample, sequenced in a study of human T cells and chemical hapten exposure. TCRdb independently ran MiXCR on the RACE reads; one entry per CDR3 protein. In the table there are 110,000 to 150,000 distinct CDR3 sequences, roughly 12% of which are singletons. Specified time point: patch test 2, 6 weeks after DPC sensitization. Treatment noted: therapeutic diphenylcyclopropenone sensitization with weekly scalp DPC. The sequences come from whole blood, collected in connection with sensitization to the hapten diphenylcyclopropenone (DPC). These receptors came from a woman in her 50s with alopecia areata. Some clones in this sample may be carry-over from other donors' samples.

This clonotype was observed at least ten times. DNA of the CDR3: TGTGCCAGCAGCCCGCCCGGGAATGAAAAACTGTTTTTT. Protein product: CASSPPGNEKLFF. The chain joins TRBV7-9 to TRBJ1-4; D is ambiguous. The ends were cut back, 5 bases at V and 5 bases at J, with 9 bases in the middle. The CDR3 totals 13 residues. Germline CDR1 reads SEHNR; CDR2 reads FQNEAQ (reference sequence). Looking up the rest from reference TRBV7-9 and TRBJ1-4 gives the full variable domain: DTGVSQNPRHKITKRGQNVTFRCDPISEHNRLYWYRQTLGQGPEFLTYFQNEAQLEKSRLLSDRFSAERPKGSFSTLEIQRTEQGDSAMYLCASSPPGNEKLFFGSGTQLSVL.

This clonotype has just a few counts. V gene TRBV6-2 or TRBV6-3 combines with J gene TRBJ2-1; 14 nucleotides line up with TRBD2. J gave up 13 bases and V 6 bases, and 5 bases lay outside the gene matches. CDR1 is MNHEY, CDR2 SVGEGT, per germline. The CDR3 spans 13 residues. The CDR3 protein is CASRPGTSGSQFF. The DNA for the CDR3 is TGTGCCAGCAGGCCCGGGACTAGCGGGAGCCAGTTCTTC.

This clonotype has a count of ten or more. This chain links TRBV5-6 with TRBJ1-2, with D hard to call. Trimming removed 0 bases at V and 6 bases at J, with 6 bases between. Germline V gene lookup returns CDR1 SGHDT and CDR2 YYEEEE. This CDR3 region has 12 residues. The CDR3 region is CASSLAADGYTF. In DNA, the CDR3 is TGTGCCAGCAGCTTGGCGGCTGATGGCTACACCTTC.

This clonotype was recorded many times. The rearrangement uses TRBV13 and TRBJ2-7, with a possible D match to TRBD1 (5 bases). V was cut by 7 bases and J by 4 bases, with 14 bases left in between. The CDR3 loop spans 13 amino acids. Germline CDR1 PRHDT, CDR2 FYEKMQ (reference sequence). CDR3 in amino acids: CASKRQGRYEQYF. The CDR3 region has the DNA TGTGCCAGCAAAAGGCAGGGTCGTTACGAGCAGTACTTC. Filled out from reference TRBV13 and TRBJ2-7, the complete variable domain reads AAGVIQSPRHLIKEKRETATLKCYPIPRHDTVYWYQQGPGQDPQFLISFYEKMQSDKGSIPDRFSAQQFSDYHSELNMSSLELGDSALYFCASKRQGRYEQYFGPGTRLTVT.

The rearrangement links TRBV20-1 to TRBJ1-2; D unresolved. V was cut by 0 bases and J by 8 bases, with 13 bases left in between. Germline lookup yields CDR1 DFQATT and CDR2 SNEGSKA (reference sequence). The CDR3 spans 13 residues. CDR3 nucleotides: TGCAGTGCTAGAGATACCCTCTATGGCGGCTACACCTTC. Protein sequence: CSARDTLYGGYTF.

In this sample, this clonotype turned up many times. This sequence joins TRBV15 and TRBJ2-7, with a weak D call TRBD1 (7 bases). V lost 3 bases and J lost 5, with 17 bases in between. The CDR3 extends over 15 amino acids. Germline CDR1 is LNHNV and CDR2 is YYDKDF (reference sequence). CDR3 amino acids: CATSSRQGRRDEQYF. The CDR3 nucleotides read TGTGCCACCAGCAGTCGACAGGGAAGGAGGGACGAGCAGTACTTC.

In this sample, this clonotype turned up a few times. This rearrangement joins TRBV21-1 to TRBJ1-2; the table's D call, TRBD1, has no DNA check behind it. TRBV21-1 is listed as a pseudogene. The CDR3 contains 16 residues. CDR3 coding DNA: TGTGCCAGCAGCAAAGAGACGACAGGGGAAAACTATGGCTACACCTTC. This codes for CASSKETTGENYGYTF.

This clonotype occurred a few times. The chain links TRBV20-1 to TRBJ1-1; 10 bases agree with TRBD1. V trimming: 5 bases; J trimming: 5 bases; junction bases outside the gene matches: 5. The germline V gene has CDR1 DFQATT and CDR2 SNEGSKA (reference sequence). This CDR3 has 13 amino acids. This CDR3 reads CSAPRDRGTEAFF. As DNA, the CDR3 is TGCAGTGCTCCTAGGGACAGGGGAACTGAAGCTTTCTTT.

This clonotype has only a few counts. This sequence joins TRBV11-2 and TRBJ2-3; 12 bases line up with TRBD2. There are 17 residues in the CDR3. Germline V lookup: CDR1 SGHAT, CDR2 FQNNGV. The ends lost 3 bases at V and 0 bases at J; junction bases unmatched: 4. The CDR3 bases are TGTGCCAGCAGCTTCGGACTAGCGGGGATTAGCACAGATACGCAGTATTTT. The encoded protein is CASSFGLAGISTDTQYF.

J is TRBJ2-1 and V is TRBV5-1; D not resolved. The CDR3 extends over 15 amino acids. Germline V CDR1 and CDR2: SGHRS, YFSETQ. The ends were cut back, 4 bases at V and 5 bases at J, with 16 bases in the middle. The chain's CDR3 is CASSRMVVVNNEQFF. The CDR3 nucleotides read TGCGCCAGCAGCCGGATGGTCGTGGTTAACAATGAGCAGTTCTTC. The variable domain in full, with the rest retrieved from reference TRBV5-1 and TRBJ2-1, is KAGVTQTPRYLIKTRGQQVTLSCSPISGHRSVSWYQQTPGQGLQFLFEYFSETQRNKGNFPGRFSGRQFSNSRSEMNVSTLELGDSALYLCASSRMVVVNNEQFFGPGTRLTVL.

This clonotype appeared many times. The J gene is TRBJ2-3, the V gene TRBV11-2; tentatively, D is TRBD2 (7 bases). Germline values: CDR1 SGHAT, CDR2 FQNNGV. The CDR3 sequence is 11 residues long. V was cut by 10 bases and J by 8 bases, with 13 bases left in between. The CDR3 DNA reads TGTGCCACCTACAGGGAGGGTACGCAGTATTTT. Translating it yields CATYREGTQYF.

This clonotype was observed a handful of times. The chain has TRBV29-1 and TRBJ1-1, with D possibly being TRBD1 (6 bases). Germline CDR1 reads SQVTM; CDR2 reads ANQGSEA. This CDR3 has 14 amino acids. The V gene lost 4 bases and the J gene lost 2 bases, with 14 bases spanning the gap. As DNA, the CDR3 is TGCAGCGTTGCCGCTCTAGGGGGTAACACTGAAGCTTTCTTT. This sequence encodes CSVAALGGNTEAFF. The whole variable domain, filled in from reference TRBV29-1 and TRBJ1-1, reads SAVISQKPSRDICQRGTSLTIQCQVDSQVTMMFWYRQQPGQSLTLIATANQGSEATYESGFVIDKFPISRPNLTFSTLTVSNMSPEDSSIYLCSVAALGGNTEAFFGQGTRLTVV.

This clonotype was recorded at least ten times. The chain uses TRBV5-1 and TRBJ2-7; D gene uncertain. CDR1 and CDR2 from the germline V gene are SGHRS and YFSETQ. The V end lost 0 bases, the J end lost 3 bases, and 7 bases lay between the germline ends. This CDR3 is built from 13 residues. The CDR3 DNA is TGCGCCAGCAGCTTGGAGCCAGACTACGAGCAGTACTTC. As protein: CASSLEPDYEQYF.

This chain links TRBV29-1 with TRBJ2-1; no definite D call. This CDR3 spans 11 amino acids. V shed 4 bases and J shed 9 bases, with 10 bases lying between them. Germline V gene lookup returns CDR1 SQVTM and CDR2 ANQGSEA. In nucleotides, the CDR3 is TGCAGCGTTGCAGGAGATCCTGAGCAGTTCTTC. Encoded protein: CSVAGDPEQFF.

In its sample, this clonotype was seen a few times. The V call is TRBV12-3 or TRBV12-4, the J call TRBJ1-5, with D unresolved. There are 14 residues in the CDR3. The V gene lost 7 bases and the J gene lost 4 bases, with 14 bases spanning the gap. The CDR3 DNA is TGTGCCAGCACCCCGTTTGGAATTAATCAGCCCCAGCATTTT. Translated: CASTPFGINQPQHF.

The CDR3 nucleotides are TGTGCCAGCAGCTTGGTGGACTCCGGAGGCTATGGCTACACCTTC. Protein: CASSLVDSGGYGYTF. The chain couples TRBV5-4 to TRBJ1-2; D unresolved. Germline lookup yields CDR1 SGHNT and CDR2 YYREEE (reference sequence). The CDR3 is 15 residues long. Trimming left V 0 bases short and J 4 bases short, with 13 bases between.

CDR3 sequence: CASSSEGETQYF. In nucleotides, the CDR3 is TGTGCCAGCAGCTCCGAGGGTGAGACCCAGTACTTC. V gene TRBV11-2 combines with J gene TRBJ2-5; a possible D gene is TRBD2 (5 bases). The CDR3 sequence is 12 residues long. Per germline, CDR1 SGHAT and CDR2 FQNNGV. V shed 4 bases and J shed 5 bases, with 8 bases lying between them. The variable domain in full, with the rest retrieved from reference TRBV11-2 and TRBJ2-5, is EAGVAQSPRYKIIEKRQSVAFWCNPISGHATLYWYQQILGQGPKLLIQFQNNGVVDDSQLPKDRFSAERLKGVDSTLKIQPAKLEDSAVYLCASSSEGETQYFGPGTRLLVL.

The genes are TRBV7-2 and TRBJ2-5, with D uncertain. Trimming stripped 2 bases from V and 2 bases from J, with 6 bases between. The CDR3 runs to 13 residues. CDR1 and CDR2 (germline): SGHTA, FQGNSA. The CDR3 region has the DNA TGTGCCAGCAGCTTAACCCAGCAAGAGACCCAGTACTTC. It yields the protein CASSLTQQETQYF.

This clonotype occurred a few times. The CDR3 reads CASSQNWGSQETQYF. The CDR3 DNA is TGCGCCAGCAGCCAAAATTGGGGGAGCCAGGAGACCCAGTACTTC. The chain couples TRBV4-3 to TRBJ2-5; either TRBD1 or TRBD2 may fit D (5 bases each). This CDR3 has 15 amino acids. V was clipped by 2 bases and J by 5 bases, with 15 bases between them. Germline V gives CDR1 LGHNA, CDR2 YSLEER.

This clonotype was observed a few times. The J gene is TRBJ2-1, the V gene TRBV20-1; 7 nucleotides line up with TRBD2. The CDR3 spans 17 residues. CDR1 and CDR2 (germline): DFQATT, SNEGSKA (reference sequence). After removal of 2 bases from V and 0 bases from J, the junction contained 10 bases not matched to a gene. The CDR3 nucleotides are TGCAGTGCTAGATCTCGGGGAGGGGTTTCCTCCTACAATGAGCAGTTCTTC. This encodes CSARSRGGVSSYNEQFF.

The chain links TRBV24-1 to TRBJ1-1; D ambiguous. This CDR3 is built from 12 residues. Germline V gene data show CDR1 as KGHDR and CDR2 as SFDVKD. The ends were cut back, 7 bases at V and 7 bases at J, with 12 bases in the middle. The CDR3: CATSDRDGEAFF. The CDR3 nucleotides are TGTGCCACCAGCGATAGGGATGGTGAAGCTTTCTTT.